This TCR beta chain appears in the sequencing data of a study of blood T cell repertoires in COVID-19. Germline V gives CDR1 SGDLS, CDR2 YYNGEE. Trimming removed 0 bases at V and 0 bases at J, with 9 bases between. CDR3 length: 15 residues. Enrolled through a virtual design, the participants were between about 18 and 100 years of age and came from 24 US areas. How the authors handled the data: Reference gene primer amplification gave estimated nucleated cell counts. Clones were sequenced by immunoSEQ multiplex PCR, and TCRdb holds only the in-frame ones, with some missing. From that table come the V and J calls and clone size; the DNA was used to work out D and trimming. The sample lists hundreds of thousands of clones, around 84% seen once, with under 2% in the top ten.

The chain combines TRBV9 with TRBJ1-1, with D unclear. Sequencing input: PBMCs or T cells enriched from blood (not recorded which). The TCR sequence derives from a woman aged 30 to 39 who had been exposed to COVID-19. The CDR3 coding sequence is TGTGCCAGCAGCGTAGGGCCAGATATGAACACTGAAGCTTTCTTT. Amino acid sequence: CASSVGPDMNTEAFF.